Listed below are T cell receptor beta chains from one sample, sequenced in a study of brain T cells in children with intractable seizures. Only in-frame clones appear in the TCRdb table, and some are missing; sequencing was by immunoSEQ multiplex PCR. This table holds around 80,000 clones, about 90% found once. Sample: peripheral blood, taken at surgery. All receptors derive from a girl aged 2 to 9 with Rasmussen encephalitis and intractable seizures. CDR3s include the opening cysteine and the closing phenylalanine or tryptophan. Fields, in order: V gene, clone size, J gene, D gene, CDR3 DNA, CDR3 protein. A D gene is named only where the DNA matches it firmly. Only part of the rows carry a size: once, few, many, or a class if the clone is expanded.

V: TRBV24-1; size: -; J: TRBJ2-7; D: TRBD2; DNA: TGTGCCACCAGTGATGGGGGACTAGCGAACGAGCAGTACTTC; CDR3: CATSDGGLANEQYF
V: TRBV9; size: -; J: TRBJ2-3; D: -; DNA: TGTGCCAGCAGCGTTCGTACTTACACAGATACGCAGTATTTT; CDR3: CASSVRTYTDTQYF
V: TRBV18; size: -; J: TRBJ2-2; D: -; DNA: TGTGCCAGCTCACCATTCTCTCAGGGATCAACCGGGGAGCTGTTTTTT; CDR3: CASSPFSQGSTGELFF
V: TRBV18; size: -; J: TRBJ1-1; D: -; DNA: TGTGCCAGCTCACCAAAAACAGGTATGAACACTGAAGCTTTCTTT; CDR3: CASSPKTGMNTEAFF
V: TRBV9; size: -; J: TRBJ1-1; D: -; DNA: TGTGCCAGCAGCGTAGGTTCGCCGGGGGCAAACACTGAAGCTTTCTTT; CDR3: CASSVGSPGANTEAFF
V: TRBV6-6; size: -; J: TRBJ2-5; D: -; DNA: TGTGCCAGCAGGGGCCCTACAGGAGAGACCCAGTACTTC; CDR3: CASRGPTGETQYF
V: TRBV29-1; size: -; J: TRBJ2-7; D: -; DNA: TGCAGCGTTGAAGACGCGACTGGGGACTACGAGCAGTACTTC; CDR3: CSVEDATGDYEQYF
V: TRBV5-1; size: -; J: TRBJ2-3; D: TRBD1; DNA: TGCGCCAGCAGCTCGGGACAGGGGGGCACAGATACGCAGTATTTT; CDR3: CASSSGQGGTDTQYF
V: TRBV28; size: -; J: TRBJ1-2; D: -; DNA: TGTGCCAGCACCTTAGGGGTGGGGGGCTACACCTTC; CDR3: CASTLGVGGYTF
V: TRBV2; size: -; J: TRBJ1-2; D: -; DNA: TGTGCCAGCAGCCGTTCCTGGGACTATGGCTACACCTTC; CDR3: CASSRSWDYGYTF
V: TRBV11-2; size: -; J: TRBJ1-6; D: -; DNA: TGTGCCAGCAGTGGCCAGGAGAATTCACCCCTCCACTTT; CDR3: CASSGQENSPLHF
V: TRBV3-1/TRBV3-2; size: -; J: TRBJ2-6; D: TRBD1; DNA: TGTGCCAGCAGCCAAAACCCAGGGGGTGCTGGGGCCAACGTCCTGACTTTC; CDR3: CASSQNPGGAGANVLTF
V: TRBV28; size: -; J: TRBJ2-7; D: -; DNA: TGTGCCAGCTTTTGTGGCTCCTACGAGCAGTACTTC; CDR3: CASFCGSYEQYF
V: TRBV5-5; size: -; J: TRBJ2-5; D: TRBD2; DNA: TGTGCCAGCAGCACCGGGACTAGCGGAGAGACCCAGTACTTC; CDR3: CASSTGTSGETQYF
V: TRBV6-5; size: -; J: TRBJ2-3; D: -; DNA: TGTGCCAGCAGTAACAGGGAACTGACAGATACGCAGTATTTT; CDR3: CASSNRELTDTQYF
V: TRBV11-3; size: once; J: TRBJ2-1; D: TRBD2; DNA: TGTGCCAGCAGCTTAAACCCGGGACTAGCGGAGGCCAATGAGCAGTTCTTC; CDR3: CASSLNPGLAEANEQFF